The following is a T cell receptor (beta chain) sequence with its context. The antigen is unknown. Germline V gene lookup returns CDR1 LGHNA and CDR2 YSLEER. The CDR3 runs to 17 residues. V dropped 3 bases and J dropped 3 bases, with 21 bases sitting between them. This sample is part of a study of T-cell memory formation after mild COVID-19. The wider study: The two donors had largely donor-specific TCR clusters. Whole-study results and caveats: Contracting CD4+ clones lay largely in CM and EM, with CD8+ ones residing in EMRA. Memory from before infection featured some responding clones, which suggests cross-reactive memory joined. Later expanders leaned toward CD4+, whereas clones contracting from day 15 to 85 were balanced CD4/CD8.

A single record per CDR3 protein comes from TCRdb applying MiXCR to the 5' RACE reads. The data show around 300,000 distinct CDR3 sequences, about 20% seen once. V gene TRBV4-3 combines with J gene TRBJ2-7; tentative D call: TRBD1 (7 bases). Source material: PBMCs or a T cell subset sorted from them (not recorded which). This TCR was recovered from a man aged 18-30 years who had mild COVID-19 (a few samples of this study predate the infection). Cell type and time point are not known. In DNA form, the CDR3 reads TGCGCCAGCAGCCAGTATGGAGGGACAGACGGCATCTACGAGCAGTACTTC. This translates into CASSQYGGTDGIYEQYF.